This TCR beta chain appears in the sequencing data of a study of cytomegalovirus exposure and HLA in healthy donors. Measured with immunoSEQ multiplex PCR; TCRdb has only the in-frame clones, and not every one. Here the sample spans 150,000 to 200,000 clones, approximately 96% being singletons. The germline V gene has CDR1 SGHNT and CDR2 YYREEE (reference sequence). Trimming cost V 3 bases and J 4 bases; bases outside gene matches: 12. The CDR3 has 16 amino acids. The V gene is TRBV5-4, the J gene TRBJ1-2, with TRBD1 identical over 7 bases. The receptor comes from a woman between 18 and 29 years old in good health and CMV-seronegative. The specimen sequenced was PBMCs. CDR3 nucleotides: TGTGCCAGCAGCTCTGGCGAGCTTCGACAGGGCTATGGCTACACCTTC. Residues: CASSSGELRQGYGYTF.